What follows are 26 T cell receptor beta chains derived from one specimen sequenced in a study of PD-L1 blockade in urothelial cancer. Assay used: immunoSEQ multiplex PCR; TCRdb lists only in-frame clones, some missing. The sample records over 100,000 clones, 80% to 95% being singletons. Time point given: peripheral blood 6 weeks after treatment start. This material consisted of PBMCs, taken around atezolizumab (anti-PD-L1) treatment. These receptors were obtained from a man in his 60s with urothelial cancer.

This clone was seen a few times. V usage is TRBV2 and J usage is TRBJ1-2, with 9 bases that match TRBD1. V was clipped by 7 bases and J by 2 bases; unmatched bases: 2. This CDR3 comprises 13 residues. In germline, CDR1 is SNHLY, CDR2 FYNNEI. CDR3 sequence (DNA): TGTGCCAGCATAGGGACAGGGAACTATGGCTACACCTTC. This sequence encodes CASIGTGNYGYTF.

The chain carries TRBV30 and TRBJ1-3; the D gene is possibly TRBD1 (5 bases). CDR1 and CDR2 (germline): GTSNPN, SVGIG (reference sequence). Between the trimmed V and J ends, which lost 2 bases and 4 bases, there was a span of 6 bases. The CDR3 sequence is 12 residues long. The CDR3 bases are TGTGCCTGGAGTAGACAGGGAAACACCATATATTTT. Translation: CAWSRQGNTIYF.

The sample holds one count of this clone. The rearrangement uses TRBV5-4 and TRBJ2-3, with 9 bases that match TRBD1. This CDR3 is 14 amino acids long. J gave up 4 bases and V 4 bases, and 4 bases lay outside the gene matches. The germline gives CDR1 SGHNT, CDR2 YYREEE (reference sequence). The CDR3, as DNA: TGTGCCAGCAGCCCTACAGGGGGCTCAGATACGCAGTATTTT. This translates into CASSPTGGSDTQYF. The variable domain in full, completed from reference TRBV5-4 and TRBJ2-3, reads ETGVTQSPTHLIKTRGQQVTLRCSSQSGHNTVSWYQQALGQGPQFIFQYYREEENGRGNFPPRFSGLQFPNYSSELNVNALELDDSALYLCASSPTGGSDTQYFGPGTRLTVL.

The genes are TRBV5-4 and TRBJ2-3; the match to TRBD2 covers 10 bases. Trimming cost V 0 bases and J 4 bases; bases outside gene matches: 5. The germline CDR1 and CDR2 sequences are SGHNT and YYREEE (reference sequence). The CDR3 consists of 16 residues. Written as DNA, the CDR3 is TGTGCCAGCAGCTTGGGGTGGACTAGCGGCCCAGATACGCAGTATTTT. Amino acid sequence: CASSLGWTSGPDTQYF.

The V and J genes are TRBV7-9 and TRBJ1-5; D might be TRBD1 (5 bases). The CDR3 extends over 15 amino acids. Germline CDR1 and CDR2: SEHNR and FQNEAQ (reference sequence). Trimming pared 5 bases from V and 6 bases from J, leaving 17 bases between. CDR3 in amino acids: CASSPGTGEGQPQHF. DNA for the CDR3: TGTGCCAGCAGCCCTGGGACGGGGGAGGGTCAGCCCCAGCATTTT.

V usage is TRBV5-1 and J usage is TRBJ2-5; a possible D gene is TRBD2 (5 bases). The CDR3 totals 14 residues. Germline loops: CDR1 SGHRS, CDR2 YFSETQ. The germline V and J ends were trimmed by 0 bases and 3 bases, with 9 bases remaining between them. The CDR3 reads CASSLGSREETQYF. CDR3 DNA: TGCGCCAGCAGCTTGGGGTCGCGGGAAGAGACCCAGTACTTC.

The chain carries TRBV11-3 and TRBJ2-1, with 12 bases fitting TRBD2. The germline gives CDR1 SGHNT, CDR2 YENEEA. CDR3 length equals 13 residues. With 6 bases clipped from V and 16 bases from J, the junction kept 10 bases outside the gene matches. The CDR3 sequence: CASSHGLAGTIFF. CDR3 nucleotide sequence: TGTGCCAGCAGTCATGGACTAGCGGGGACCATTTTCTTC. Drawing the rest from reference TRBV11-3 and TRBJ2-1, the complete variable domain is EAGVVQSPRYKIIEKKQPVAFWCNPISGHNTLYWYLQNLGQGPELLIRYENEEAVDDSQLPKDRFSAERLKGVDSTLKIQPAELGDSAVYLCASSHGLAGTIFFGPGTRLTVL.

The chain joins TRBV4-1 to TRBJ2-3, with D unresolved. CDR1 is MGHRA, CDR2 YSYEKL, per germline. This CDR3 region has 14 residues. Trimming cost V 4 bases and J 0 bases, with 8 bases left between them. CDR3 DNA sequence: TGCGCCAGCAGCCCGGAGAGAAGCACAGATACGCAGTATTTT. Its translation is CASSPERSTDTQYF.

This clone was seen just once. The chain is built from TRBV7-6 and TRBJ2-6; the D gene is possibly TRBD2 (5 bases). There are 14 residues in the CDR3. V lost 2 bases, J lost 12 bases, and 14 bases lay in between. Per the germline V gene, CDR1 is SGHVS and CDR2 is FNYEAQ. The CDR3 reads CASSLSGTASVLTF. The CDR3 nucleotides read TGTGCCAGCAGCTTATCGGGAACGGCCTCCGTCCTGACTTTC.

CDR3 sequence (DNA): TGTGCCAGCAGCGTACTAGCGGGGGAGTTAGAGACCCAGTACTTC. Translation gives CASSVLAGELETQYF. The chain combines TRBV9 with TRBJ2-5, with 10 nucleotides matching TRBD2. CDR3 length equals 15 residues. The V segment lost 1 base and the J segment 4 bases; nucleotides outside the gene matches: 4. Germline V gene lookup returns CDR1 SGDLS and CDR2 YYNGEE.

The CDR3, as DNA: TGTGCCAGCAGTTGGGACAGGGGGAGGACCGGGGAGCTGTTTTTT. Its translation is CASSWDRGRTGELFF. This chain joins TRBV27 and TRBJ2-2; 11 bases are shared with TRBD1. The CDR3 spans 15 residues. CDR1 MNHEY and CDR2 SMNVEV come from the germline V gene (reference sequence). The J segment lost 5 bases and the V segment lost 4 bases, leaving 3 bases of the junction unmatched.

The rearrangement uses TRBV28 and TRBJ1-1; the D is unclear. The CDR3 sequence is 13 residues long. V dropped 3 bases and J dropped 1 base, with 6 bases sitting between them. CDR1 and CDR2 from the germline V gene are MDHEN and SYDVKM. CDR3 sequence reads: CASSLGQNTEAFF. CDR3 nucleotide sequence: TGTGCCAGCAGTTTGGGCCAGAACACTGAAGCTTTCTTT.

Comments on this clone: The same CDR3 can be traced to other DNA sequences in this sample. The chain uses TRBV28 and TRBJ2-7; D might be TRBD1 (6 bases). The CDR3 loop spans 13 amino acids. V lost 6 bases and J 1 base, leaving 10 bases between the germline ends. Germline-derived CDR1 and CDR2 are MDHEN and SYDVKM. The CDR3 DNA follows: TGTGCCAGCAGGAGAACAGGGTCCTACGAGCAGTACTTC. Translation gives CASRRTGSYEQYF.

The sample holds one count of this clone. The V call is TRBV2, the J call TRBJ1-4, with TRBD1 matching over 10 bases. The CDR3 is 14 residues long. In germline, CDR1 is SNHLY, CDR2 FYNNEI. V was pared by 6 bases and J by 7 bases, with 5 bases of the junction left unmatched. CDR3 DNA sequence: TGTGCCAGCAGAGCCGGGACAGGGGTTGAAAAACTGTTTTTT. This gives the protein CASRAGTGVEKLFF.

As regards this clone: This may be a read error, as it is one base from a much larger clone. The chain uses TRBV28 and TRBJ1-2; 10 bases match TRBD1. The CDR3 runs 12 residues. Germline loops: CDR1 MDHEN, CDR2 SYDVKM. V lost 8 bases, J lost 4 bases, and 1 base stayed unmatched. CDR3 amino acids: CASGDRGYGYTF. In nucleotides, the CDR3 is TGTGCCAGCGGGGACAGGGGCTATGGCTACACCTTC.

This sequence joins TRBV19 and TRBJ2-1; D not resolved. Per germline, CDR1 LNHDA and CDR2 SQIVND (reference sequence). V was cut by 3 bases and J by 0 bases, with 9 bases left in between. This CDR3 contains 15 residues. The CDR3 sequence is CASSIEASSYNEQFF. The CDR3 bases are TGTGCCAGTAGTATTGAGGCCAGCTCCTACAATGAGCAGTTCTTC.

The chain carries TRBV9 and TRBJ2-3; perhaps TRBD2 as D (5 bases). This CDR3 is 14 amino acids long. V dropped 3 bases and J dropped 0 bases, with 8 bases sitting between them. The V gene's germline CDR1 is SGDLS and CDR2 YYNGEE. CDR3 DNA: TGTGCCAGCAGCGCGGACTTGAGCACAGATACGCAGTATTTT. Translating it yields CASSADLSTDTQYF.

V gene TRBV19 combines with J gene TRBJ1-5, with D possibly matching TRBD1 (5 bases). Germline V CDR1 and CDR2: LNHDA, SQIVND (reference sequence). With 0 bases removed from V and 1 base from J, the gap between germline ends came to 10 bases. This CDR3 is 16 amino acids long. This CDR3 is CASSIEGGGSNQPQHF. For the CDR3, the DNA is TGTGCCAGTAGTATAGAGGGGGGAGGAAGCAATCAGCCCCAGCATTTT.

The chain recombines TRBV9 with TRBJ2-3; 10 positions agree with TRBD2. CDR3 length: 15 residues. From germline, CDR1 is SGDLS and CDR2 YYNGEE. Trimming took 4 bases from V and 4 from J; bases not matched to a gene: 6. CDR3 sequence: CASSRAGLASDTQYF. The CDR3 DNA reads as TGTGCCAGCAGCAGAGCGGGACTAGCGTCAGATACGCAGTATTTT.

The rearrangement joins TRBV30 to TRBJ2-3; no reliable D call. Germline CDR1 GTSNPN, CDR2 SVGIG (reference sequence). The CDR3 has 14 residues. The V gene lost 1 base and the J gene lost 0 bases, with 8 bases spanning the gap. The CDR3 DNA sequence: TGTGCCTGGAGTGGCGGCGGAAGCACAGATACGCAGTATTTT. It specifies CAWSGGGSTDTQYF. The variable domain in full, completed from reference TRBV30 and TRBJ2-3, reads SQTIHQWPATLVQPVGSPLSLECTVEGTSNPNLYWYRQAAGRGLQLLFYSVGIGQISSEVPQNLSASRPQDRQFILSSKKLLLSDSGFYLCAWSGGGSTDTQYFGPGTRLTVL.

The chain employs TRBV5-4 and TRBJ1-6; a possible D gene is TRBD1 (5 bases). CDR3 length equals 15 residues. V was trimmed by 3 bases and J by 6 bases, leaving 13 bases between them. Germline V gene data show CDR1 as SGHNT and CDR2 as YYREEE (reference sequence). This CDR3 is CASSSPGPGNSPLHF. As DNA, the CDR3 is TGTGCCAGCAGCTCCCCAGGGCCCGGTAATTCACCCCTCCACTTT. The whole variable domain, remainder taken from reference TRBV5-4 and TRBJ1-6, is ETGVTQSPTHLIKTRGQQVTLRCSSQSGHNTVSWYQQALGQGPQFIFQYYREEENGRGNFPPRFSGLQFPNYSSELNVNALELDDSALYLCASSSPGPGNSPLHFGNGTRLTVT.

This chain connects TRBV11-2 to TRBJ2-7; 8 nucleotides agree with TRBD1. The V gene end was trimmed by 5 bases and the J gene end by 6 bases; junction bases not matched to a gene: 12. There are 15 residues in the CDR3. Germline lookup yields CDR1 SGHAT and CDR2 FQNNGV. CDR3 in DNA: TGTGCCAGCAGCCCCCTAAGGACAGGGCAGGGCGAGCAGTACTTC. Translated, it gives CASSPLRTGQGEQYF.

This clone was counted once. The V and J genes are TRBV30 and TRBJ2-7; 8 bases map to TRBD2. Germline CDR1 is GTSNPN and CDR2 is SVGIG (reference sequence). The CDR3 totals 13 residues. The V and J ends lost 3 bases and 4 bases, in that order; junction bases with no gene match: 5. The CDR3 DNA reads as TGTGCCTGGAGCCCCGGGGGGGGGTACGAGCAGTACTTC. Translating gives CAWSPGGGYEQYF. Using reference TRBV30 and TRBJ2-7 for the parts outside the CDR3, the full variable domain is SQTIHQWPATLVQPVGSPLSLECTVEGTSNPNLYWYRQAAGRGLQLLFYSVGIGQISSEVPQNLSASRPQDRQFILSSKKLLLSDSGFYLCAWSPGGGYEQYFGPGTRLTVT.

CDR3 region: CASSESGNYGYTF. In DNA form, the CDR3 reads TGTGCCAGCAGTGAATCCGGTAACTATGGCTACACCTTC. V is TRBV25-1 and J is TRBJ1-2; D not resolved. CDR3 length: 13 residues. Germline CDR1 and CDR2: MGHDK and SYGVNS. V dropped 1 base and J dropped 1 base, with 4 bases sitting between them.

The V gene is TRBV7-3, the J gene TRBJ2-5; TRBD1 might be the D (5 bases). Germline values: CDR1 SGHTA, CDR2 FQGTGA. The CDR3 covers 14 residues. Deletions cut 2 bases from V and 3 bases from J, with 10 bases between. In nucleotides, the CDR3 is TGTGCCAGCAGCTTAGCAGGGATAGAAGAGACCCAGTACTTC. Translation: CASSLAGIEETQYF.

This clone is a singleton in its sample. This chain links TRBV11-2 with TRBJ2-4, with TRBD2 matching over 7 bases. The CDR3 is 14 residues long. Germline loops: CDR1 SGHAT, CDR2 FQNNGV. Unmatched junction bases numbered 10, after V lost 5 bases and J lost 9 bases. CDR3 in DNA: TGTGCCAGCAGCGGCCTCGGGGGGTGGAGCATTCAGTACTTC. Amino acids: CASSGLGGWSIQYF. Drawing the rest from reference TRBV11-2 and TRBJ2-4, the complete variable domain is EAGVAQSPRYKIIEKRQSVAFWCNPISGHATLYWYQQILGQGPKLLIQFQNNGVVDDSQLPKDRFSAERLKGVDSTLKIQPAKLEDSAVYLCASSGLGGWSIQYFGAGTRLSVL.